This T cell receptor beta chain was sequenced in a study of immune evolution from preneoplasia to lung adenocarcinoma. Generated by immunoSEQ multiplex PCR, the TCRdb table keeps only in-frame clones and is missing some. The sample records some 11,000 clones, 75% to 85% being singletons. This clone was seen only a few times. V was cut by 7 bases and J by 7 bases, with 8 bases left in between. The CDR3 covers 12 residues. Per germline, CDR1 MNHEY and CDR2 SVGAGI. This chain connects TRBV6-5 to TRBJ1-6; D uncertain. This TCR came from a person aged 65 to 85 with lung adenocarcinoma. Sequencing was carried out using FFPE minimally invasive lung adenocarcinoma tissue. The CDR3 here is CASKKGNSPLHF. The CDR3 DNA sequence: TGTGCCAGCAAAAAGGGAAATTCACCCCTCCACTTT.